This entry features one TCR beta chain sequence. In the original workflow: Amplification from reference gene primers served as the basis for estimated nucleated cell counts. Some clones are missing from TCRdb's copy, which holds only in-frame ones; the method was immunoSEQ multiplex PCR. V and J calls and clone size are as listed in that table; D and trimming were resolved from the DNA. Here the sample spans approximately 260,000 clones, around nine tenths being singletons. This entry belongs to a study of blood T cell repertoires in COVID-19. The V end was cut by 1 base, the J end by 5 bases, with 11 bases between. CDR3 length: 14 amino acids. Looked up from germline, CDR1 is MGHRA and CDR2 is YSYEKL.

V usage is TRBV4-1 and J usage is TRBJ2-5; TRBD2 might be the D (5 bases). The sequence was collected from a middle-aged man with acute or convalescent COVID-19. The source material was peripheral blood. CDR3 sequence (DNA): TGCGCCAGCAGCCAAGGTCCGAGGAGGGAGACCCAGTACTTC. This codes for CASSQGPRRETQYF.